A single sample gave rise to the 30 T cell receptor beta chains below, sequenced in a study of Graves' ophthalmopathy and Graves' hyperthyroidism. As the template, RNA transcripts were used to amplify TCR beta CDR3 regions. RT-PCR with HTBI primers came first, then second-round multiplex PCR. In TCRdb, the multiplex PCR reads were re-called with MiXCR into one record per CDR3 protein. There are 580,000 or so distinct CDR3 sequences in the sample; roughly 39% occur only once, and 3.5% to 5% lies in the top ten. Material: peripheral blood or thyroid tissue (not recorded which). These receptor sequences come from an adult man with Graves' hyperthyroidism.

The rearrangement links TRBV29-1 to TRBJ1-5, with D maybe TRBD1 (5 bases). Trimming took off 5 bases at V and 7 bases at J, with 9 bases between the two ends. Per germline, CDR1 SQVTM and CDR2 ANQGSEA. This CDR3 is built from 11 residues. The CDR3 region is CSVLRGQPQHF. The CDR3 region has the DNA TGCAGCGTTTTAAGGGGACAGCCCCAGCATTTT.

This rearrangement joins TRBV12-3 or TRBV12-4 to TRBJ2-7, with 10 bases matching TRBD2. V gave up 8 bases and J gave up 0 bases; unmatched junction bases: 10. CDR3 length equals 16 residues. The CDR3 region is CASSPLAGRSSYEQYF. CDR3 coding DNA: TGTGCCAGCTCACCACTAGCGGGACGTAGCTCCTACGAGCAGTACTTC.

On this clonotype itself: Given a much more abundant clone one base away, this may be a read error. V gene TRBV12-3 or TRBV12-4 combines with J gene TRBJ2-7; D not resolved. The CDR3 is 12 residues long. The V end lost 2 bases, the J end lost 6 bases, and 8 bases lay between the germline ends. The CDR3 nucleotides are TGTGCCAGCAGTTTATCGGTTGTCGAGCAGTACTTC. Protein product: CASSLSVVEQYF.

The chain recombines TRBV20-1 with TRBJ2-1, with 11 nucleotides matching TRBD2. This CDR3 comprises 12 residues. V lost 6 bases and J lost 7; bases outside the gene matches: 2. Germline V gene data show CDR1 as DFQATT and CDR2 as SNEGSKA (reference sequence). For the CDR3, the DNA is TGCAGTGCCACTAGCGGGAGTAATGAGCAGTTCTTC. It encodes CSATSGSNEQFF.

This clonotype was recorded many times. CDR3: CASSLVRQANTEAFF. CDR3 sequence (DNA): TGTGCCAGCAGCTTAGTGCGCCAGGCGAACACTGAAGCTTTCTTT. V gene TRBV7-8 combines with J gene TRBJ1-1; D remains unclear. The V end was cut by 1 base, the J end by 1 base, with 10 bases between. CDR1 and CDR2 (germline): SGHVS, FQNEAQ. The CDR3 loop spans 15 amino acids.

This clonotype was counted at least ten times. The chain couples TRBV6-5 to TRBJ1-4, with D unclear. CDR1 and CDR2 from the germline V gene are MNHEY and SVGAGI. The CDR3 sequence is 15 residues long. V was shortened by 6 bases and J by 4 bases, with 15 bases between the two germline ends. The DNA of the CDR3 is TGTGCCAGCAGGCCCTACACGGGAGATAATGAAAAACTGTTTTTT. Its protein is CASRPYTGDNEKLFF.

The chain combines TRBV7-9 with TRBJ1-2; TRBD1 might be the D (5 bases). Trimming left V 3 bases short and J 8 bases short, with 16 bases between. CDR3 length: 14 amino acids. Germline CDR1 and CDR2: SEHNR and FQNEAQ (reference sequence). The CDR3 bases are TGTGCCAGCAGCTTGGGGACCGAGCTGGGAGGCTACACCTTC. Protein: CASSLGTELGGYTF.

This clonotype was picked up many times. This chain connects TRBV9 to TRBJ1-3; no firm D call. V shed 3 bases and J shed 2 bases, with 12 bases lying between them. Germline V lookup: CDR1 SGDLS, CDR2 YYNGEE. This CDR3 has 15 amino acids. The CDR3 sequence: CASSEDLWAGNTIYF. The DNA of the CDR3 is TGTGCCAGCAGCGAGGACCTGTGGGCTGGAAACACCATATATTTT.

The J gene is TRBJ2-7, the V gene TRBV6-1, with D uncertain. CDR1 is MNHNS and CDR2 is SASEGT in the germline V gene. Trimming stripped 4 bases from V and 1 base from J, with 8 bases between. There are 13 residues in the CDR3. CDR3 in amino acids: CASSVGNSYEQYF. CDR3 sequence (DNA): TGTGCCAGCAGTGTTGGCAATTCCTACGAGCAGTACTTC.

Remarks on this clonotype: A much larger clonotype is one base distant, so this may be a read error. The rearrangement joins TRBV4-1 to TRBJ1-2; no clear D gene. Germline CDR1 MGHRA, CDR2 YSYEKL. The CDR3 contains 13 residues. The CDR3 DNA is TGCGCCAGCAGCCGCAGTCAGGACTATGGCCACACCTTC. Encoded protein: CASSRSQDYGHTF.

This clonotype was found a few times. This rearrangement joins TRBV4-1 to TRBJ1-4, with 8 bases fitting TRBD1. Germline CDR1 and CDR2: MGHRA and YSYEKL. The V segment lost 3 bases and the J segment 0 bases; nucleotides outside the gene matches: 3. The CDR3 loop spans 16 amino acids. The CDR3 coding sequence is TGCGCCAGCAGCCAGGGACAGGTTGCAACTAATGAAAAACTGTTTTTT. The encoded protein is CASSQGQVATNEKLFF.

Concerning this clonotype itself: A read error may produce the germline difference seen at one junction end. CDR3 amino acids: CASSYTGSGYQPQHF. The CDR3 region has the DNA TGTGCCAGCAGTTACACAGGGTCGGGATATCAGCCCCAGCATTTT. The J gene is TRBJ1-5, the V gene TRBV10-3; a weak D match, TRBD1 (6 bases). The CDR3 has 15 amino acids. In germline, CDR1 is ENHRY, CDR2 SYGVKD.

The CDR3 bases are TGTGCCACCAGCCCGTGGGGGGACACCTCTTCCTCCACAGATACGCAGTATTTT. Translation gives CATSPWGDTSSSTDTQYF. J is TRBJ2-3 and V is TRBV24-1, with D perhaps being TRBD1 or TRBD2 (6 bases each). Germline CDR1 and CDR2: KGHDR and SFDVKD. V was cut by 7 bases and J by 2 bases, with 24 bases left in between. The CDR3 has 18 residues.

This clonotype turned up a few times. This rearrangement joins TRBV29-1 to TRBJ2-3; TRBD2 aligns across 9 bases. The CDR3 length is 13 residues. Per the germline V gene, CDR1 is SQVTM and CDR2 is ANQGSEA. Unmatched junction bases numbered 4, after V lost 6 bases and J lost 3 bases. CDR3 in amino acids: CSVASGMTDTQYF. For the CDR3, the DNA is TGCAGCGTCGCTAGCGGGATGACAGATACGCAGTATTTT.

This clonotype showed up many times. The genes are TRBV10-3 and TRBJ2-3; the D is unclear. Trimming took off 0 bases at V and 3 bases at J, with 4 bases between the two ends. The CDR3 totals 13 residues. Germline V gives CDR1 ENHRY, CDR2 SYGVKD. CDR3 coding DNA: TGTGCCATCAGTGAGTCAGGGACAGATACGCAGTATTTT. Its protein is CAISESGTDTQYF.

This clonotype was detected many times. The gene calls are TRBV5-4 and TRBJ2-2, with 10 nucleotides matching TRBD2. The V gene end was trimmed by 4 bases and the J gene end by 3 bases; junction bases not matched to a gene: 6. Looked up from germline, CDR1 is SGHNT and CDR2 is YYREEE (reference sequence). The CDR3 has 16 amino acids. The CDR3 region is CASSSIAGGDTGELFF. The CDR3 region has the DNA TGTGCCAGCAGCAGTATAGCGGGGGGTGACACCGGGGAGCTGTTTTTT.

This clonotype was observed at least ten times. V is TRBV10-3 and J is TRBJ2-2, with D possibly TRBD1 on 7 matching bases. Trimming took 11 bases from V and 1 from J, leaving 20 bases between them. CDR3 length: 16 residues. CDR1 is ENHRY and CDR2 is SYGVKD in the germline V gene. CDR3 sequence (DNA): TGTGCCTCCACGAGGGGCGGGACAGTGAACACCGGGGAGCTGTTTTTT. This codes for CASTRGGTVNTGELFF.

Many counts were recorded for this clonotype. This chain uses TRBV6-5 with TRBJ2-2; a weak D match, TRBD2 (6 bases). The CDR3 spans 12 residues. Looked up from germline, CDR1 is MNHEY and CDR2 is SVGAGI. Trimming shortened V by 7 bases and J by 8 bases, and 11 bases separated the two germline ends. CDR3 bases: TGTGCCAGCAATGGAGGGTTGGGGGAGCTGTTTTTT. As protein: CASNGGLGELFF.

The genes are TRBV7-3 and TRBJ2-7, with D tentatively TRBD2 (5 bases). Trimming removed 1 base from V and 2 bases from J, with 9 bases in between. CDR1 and CDR2 from the germline V gene are SGHTA and FQGTGA. This CDR3 spans 14 amino acids. Written as DNA, the CDR3 is TGTGCCAGCAGCTTAATGGCGGGCCCCTACGAGCAGTACTTC. Its protein product is CASSLMAGPYEQYF.

This clonotype was recorded many times. Relative to the germline gene, one junction end is altered; a read error may explain this. The chain links TRBV7-7 to TRBJ2-5; tentatively, D is TRBD2 (6 bases). Germline V lookup: CDR1 SSHAT, CDR2 FNYEAQ (reference sequence). The CDR3 is 16 amino acids. In DNA, the CDR3 is TGTGCTAGCAGCTTATCGAAGACGGGGAGGCAAGAGACCCAGTACTTC. Translating gives CASSLSKTGRQETQYF. The variable domain in full, completed from reference TRBV7-7 and TRBJ2-5, reads GAGVSQSPRYKVTKRGQDVTLRCDPISSHATLYWYQQALGQGPEFLTYFNYEAQPDKSGLPSDRFSAERPEGSISTLTIQRTEQRDSAMYRCASSLSKTGRQETQYFGPGTRLLVL.

This clonotype was detected only a few times. CDR3 region: CASSTIRGDEKLFF. The CDR3 nucleotides are TGCGCCAGCAGTACAATACGGGGGGATGAAAAACTGTTTTTT. The rearrangement links TRBV4-1 to TRBJ1-4; TRBD1 might be the D (5 bases). The CDR3 covers 14 residues. V was cut by 6 bases and J by 6 bases, with 14 bases left in between. Germline V gives CDR1 MGHRA, CDR2 YSYEKL.

This clonotype appeared many times. The chain links TRBV19 to TRBJ1-1; maybe TRBD1 (6 bases). The germline V gene has CDR1 LNHDA and CDR2 SQIVND (reference sequence). The CDR3 has 13 residues. Trimming removed 11 bases at V and 6 bases at J, with 19 bases between. CDR3 in amino acids: CACNRAEGAEAFF. The CDR3 DNA follows: TGTGCCTGCAACAGGGCCGAGGGGGCTGAAGCTTTCTTT.

This clonotype was found many times. The CDR3 bases are TGTGCCAGCAGTTACTCGAGGCAGTTTGAAAAACTGTTTTTT. Translated: CASSYSRQFEKLFF. V gene TRBV6-5 combines with J gene TRBJ1-4; D ambiguous. V lost 0 bases and J lost 7, with 9 bases in between. Germline V gene lookup returns CDR1 MNHEY and CDR2 SVGAGI. This CDR3 contains 14 residues.

In DNA, the CDR3 is TGCGCCAGCAGCCTCCGGGACGACGAGCAGTACTTC. It encodes CASSLRDDEQYF. The chain combines TRBV5-1 with TRBJ2-7; perhaps D is TRBD1 or TRBD2 (5 bases each). Germline V CDR1 and CDR2: SGHRS, YFSETQ. Trimming removed 4 bases at V and 5 bases at J, with 10 bases between. The CDR3 runs 12 residues.

As for this clonotype: At one end, the junction sequence differs from germline, possibly due to a read error. The rearrangement links TRBV5-1 to TRBJ1-1; D unresolved. The V gene's germline CDR1 is SGHRS and CDR2 YFSETQ. This CDR3 region has 14 residues. CDR3 nucleotide sequence: TGCGCCAGCAGCTTGGCCTCGAAGAACACTGAAACTTTCTTT. It codes for CASSLASKNTETFF.

This clonotype was observed many times. The rearrangement joins TRBV7-8 to TRBJ2-5, with D uncertain. V was trimmed by 8 bases and J by 5 bases, leaving 15 bases between them. Germline V gene lookup returns CDR1 SGHVS and CDR2 FQNEAQ. This CDR3 comprises 13 residues. The CDR3 reads CASVGSPWETQYF. In DNA, the CDR3 is TGTGCCAGCGTGGGGTCACCATGGGAGACCCAGTACTTC.

The CDR3 here is CASRRGPENEQFF. The CDR3 region has the DNA TGTGCCAGCAGGAGGGGGCCTGAAAATGAGCAGTTCTTC. This rearrangement joins TRBV2 to TRBJ2-5, with TRBD1 matching over 7 bases. The J call is in doubt because the DNA end fits TRBJ2-1 better. CDR3 size: 13 residues. Germline values: CDR1 SNHLY, CDR2 FYNNEI.

This clonotype was observed many times. V and J are TRBV19 and TRBJ1-6, with TRBD1 identical over 7 bases. Germline CDR1 reads LNHDA; CDR2 reads SQIVND (reference sequence). The ends lost 3 bases at V and 10 bases at J; junction bases unmatched: 15. The CDR3 totals 17 residues. The CDR3 DNA reads TGTGCCAGTAGTATGTTCCTGGGACAGCGGAAGGTCTCACCCCTCCACTTT. This encodes CASSMFLGQRKVSPLHF.

This clonotype was seen more than once but under ten times. The rearrangement uses TRBV24-1 and TRBJ1-1; D gene ambiguous. Trimming shortened V by 5 bases and J by 1 base, and 10 bases separated the two germline ends. The germline CDR1 and CDR2 sequences are KGHDR and SFDVKD. This CDR3 has 14 amino acids. The CDR3 coding sequence is TGTGCCACCAGTGGAGGATTCACGAACACTGAAGCTTTCTTT. Translated, it gives CATSGGFTNTEAFF.

This sequence joins TRBV5-1 and TRBJ2-7; TRBD2 agrees at 10 bases. Germline CDR1 and CDR2: SGHRS and YFSETQ. V was clipped by 3 bases and J by 3 bases; unmatched bases: 6. The CDR3 is 15 residues long. The CDR3 sequence is CASSSAAGGFYEQYF. In nucleotides, the CDR3 is TGCGCCAGCAGCTCGGCAGCGGGAGGGTTCTACGAGCAGTACTTC.